The present TCR beta chain was sequenced within a study of T cell repertoires in aging, cancer and after chemotherapy. Peripheral blood genomic DNA, not sorted cells or RNA, was the template. Multiplex touch-down PCR with TRB-A/B primers amplified rearranged V-D-J TRB sequences. TCRdb analysed the multiplex PCR reads with MiXCR anew, one entry per CDR3 protein. The data contain about 11,000 distinct CDR3 sequences, 32% of them singletons. This clonotype has more than one count but fewer than ten. Trimming cost V 2 bases and J 5 bases, with 15 bases left between them. Germline assignment: CDR1 KGHSH and CDR2 LQKENI. This CDR3 has 15 amino acids.

This chain joins TRBV18 and TRBJ1-1; possible D gene TRBD1, 5 bases. The sample taken for sequencing was blood. The clonotype comes from a human donor in good health. The donor label of this sample is uncertain. CDR3 coding DNA: TGTGCCAGCTCACCAGTCTCAGGGCGGGGGACTGAAGCTTTCTTT. It translates to CASSPVSGRGTEAFF.